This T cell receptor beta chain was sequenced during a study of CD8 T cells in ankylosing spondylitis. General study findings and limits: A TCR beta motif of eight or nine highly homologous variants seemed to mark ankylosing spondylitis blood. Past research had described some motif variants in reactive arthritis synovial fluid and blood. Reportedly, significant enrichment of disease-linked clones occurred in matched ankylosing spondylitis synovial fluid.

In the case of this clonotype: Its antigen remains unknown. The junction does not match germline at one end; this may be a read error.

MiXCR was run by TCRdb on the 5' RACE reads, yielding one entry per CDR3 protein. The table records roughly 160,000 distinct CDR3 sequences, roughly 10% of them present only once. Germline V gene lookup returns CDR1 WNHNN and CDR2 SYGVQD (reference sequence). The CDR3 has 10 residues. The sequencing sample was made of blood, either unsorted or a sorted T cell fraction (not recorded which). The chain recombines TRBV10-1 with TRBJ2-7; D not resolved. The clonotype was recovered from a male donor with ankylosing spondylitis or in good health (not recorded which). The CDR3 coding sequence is TGCGCCAGCACCACCTATGAGCAGTACTTC. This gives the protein CASTTYEQYF.